This entry describes one TCR beta chain. The CDR3 is made up of 16 amino acids. V lost 4 bases, J lost 5 bases, and 10 bases stayed unmatched. The V gene's germline CDR1 is KGHSH and CDR2 LQKENI. Repertoires were generated with immunoSEQ multiplex PCR, while TCRdb's copy carries only in-frame clones and drops some. The data contain 100,000 or so clones, roughly 90% of them singletons. The entry originates in a study of T cell responses to AZD1222 COVID-19 vaccine. The specimen was peripheral blood, collected on day 0 of AZD1222 vaccination. The chain uses TRBV18 and TRBJ1-4; 7 bases align to TRBD1. The sequence derives from an adult in good health. The CDR3 region is CASSLGTGQLNEKLFF. CDR3 DNA: TGTGCCAGCTCACTGGGGACGGGACAGTTAAATGAAAAACTGTTTTTT.